The TCR beta chain described here comes from a study of T cells in Graves' hyperthyroidism and ophthalmopathy. Points from the study as a whole: Most clonotypes expanded in the thyroid (above 0.001) were also present in blood.

Amplification yielded TCR beta CDR3 regions, with RNA transcripts as the source. Researchers ran a first-round RT-PCR on the TCR CDR3 using the HTBI primer set. TCRdb passed the multiplex PCR reads through MiXCR, listing each CDR3 protein once. Of about 270,000 distinct CDR3 sequences in the sample, approximately 23% were seen once. This clonotype has at least ten counts. Its target is unknown. CDR3 length: 13 residues. CDR1 is MDHEN, CDR2 SYDVKM, per germline. Trimming left V 3 bases short and J 3 bases short, with 9 bases between. The sample was blood. This chain joins TRBV28 and TRBJ2-7; tentative D call: TRBD1 (6 bases). This sequence originates from a man younger than 40 with Graves' ophthalmopathy. CDR3 sequence: CASSLDSLYEQYF. CDR3 nucleotides: TGTGCCAGCAGTTTGGACAGTCTCTACGAGCAGTACTTC.